The T cell receptor beta chain described here comes from a study of blood T cells in healthy people across ages (dated by TCRdb to between 2014 and 2016). Concerning the study at large: In model experiments, roughly one uniquely barcoded TCR beta cDNA molecule per two T cells was captured by template switching. Using deep sequencing normalized with unique cDNA molecular identifiers, the study measured how TCR beta repertoire diversity changes with age. Four age groups were formed from the donors: young (average 16 years), middle-aged (approximately 40), aged (around 62) and long-lived (roughly 88). Donors of different ages were randomly distributed across sequencing lanes to avoid experimental bias. The study analyzed two additional independent replicas of 1 million unique cDNA reads from the same blood draw for two donors, one aged 18 to 30 and one aged 80 or older. Broad study findings and their caveats: Observed TCR beta diversity correlated strongly with the percentage of naive T cells measured by flow cytometry. Since profiling was done on bulk unsorted PBMCs, naive and antigen-experienced compartments could not be conclusively compared. Compared with the aged group, more naive CD4+ T cells, fewer expanded clones and increased TCR diversity were shown by the long-lived group, suggesting age selection. Observed TCR beta diversity per million T cells fell roughly linearly with age, and a significant reduction was already apparent by age around 40. Because the CMV infection status of the donors was unknown, age-related changes in expanded clonotypes may potentially have been confounded. Estimates of total diversity based on one million sequenced T cells were regarded as lower bounds and as underestimates.

The table lists this clonotype with many counts. Its antigen has not been determined. Base qualities are missing; no much larger clone stands one base away. The junction carries 11 bases between V and J, which are trimmed by 1 base and 2 bases respectively. The germline V gene (reference sequence) yields SEHNR for CDR1 and FQNEAQ for CDR2. The CDR3 has 15 amino acids, counting the end cysteine and phenylalanine. Solely the CDR3 DNA is kept, with 45 bases framed from the first base. Systemically healthy Caucasian individuals from Russia, some 36 in total and aged roughly 6 to 90 years, were included as donors. Ten milliliters of peripheral blood were collected from each donor into EDTA-treated Vacutainer tubes. Ficoll-Paque density-gradient centrifugation was used to isolate PBMCs, with at least 6.5 million obtained per sample. Total RNA, at least 6 micrograms per sample, was extracted from PBMCs with Trizol reagent. The percentages of naive CD45RAhigh/CD27high T cells were determined by flow cytometry on a PBMC aliquot from every donor.

The library was built by means of 5' RACE. Sequencing was carried out with an Illumina HiSeq 2500. A second PCR of about 6 to 11 cycles was run with a J-beta primer mix and a sample-barcoded 5' primer. A unique molecular identifier was introduced onto each TCR beta cDNA molecule by a template-switch 5' adaptor carrying 12 random nucleotides. Each sample yielded at least 3 million CDR3-containing paired-end reads. All of the RNA was converted into first-strand cDNA using the Mint cDNA synthesis kit, with a TRBC-specific oligonucleotide serving as the primer. All cDNA was treated with uracil-DNA glycosylase and then went through a first 18-cycle PCR with the universal primers M1SS and BC2_uni_R. In the source study's methods: For normalization, 1 million high-quality reads, each with a distinct molecular identifier, were randomly selected from each sample. Reads with shared molecular identifiers were discarded instead of being binned into consensus sequences. MiTCR, with a Q25 quality threshold and the strictest error-elimination algorithm, was used for CDR3 identification, clonotype clustering and error correction. Lower-bound total TCR beta diversity was estimated with a nonparametric unseen species model using Euler transformation. TCRdb reanalyzed the raw reads on its own, using fastp at Q25 for trimming and MiXCR for clone calling, and kept in-frame beta chains. Identical CDR3 protein sequences are pooled into one entry, listed with their most common genes and DNA. The V and J calls, along with clone size, are taken from TCRdb and not from the paper's own processing. The table for this sample lists 1.5 million to 2 million distinct CDR3 sequences; under 30% of them were counted only once. 6.5% to 8.5% of the sample is taken by the ten largest.

Source material: blood. The receptor comes from a woman aged 25 to 39 in good health. The chain couples TRBV7-9 to TRBJ2-5, with TRBD2 tentatively as D gene (6 bases match). The CDR3 region has the sequence CASSLVAGRQETQYF. The sequenced DNA is TGTGCCAGCAGCTTAGTTGCGGGGCGTCAAGAGACCCAGTACTTC.